This T cell receptor (beta chain) appears in the sequencing data of a study of neurological immune-mediated disorders. Germline CDR1 and CDR2: MNHEY and SVGEGT. The germline V and J ends were trimmed by 9 bases and 0 bases, with 9 bases remaining between them. The CDR3 runs to 13 residues. The team produced cDNA through 5'RACE using 10-nucleotide random UMIs. One entry per CDR3 protein, called by TCRdb with MiXCR from the 5' RACE reads. The sample has 50,000 or so distinct CDR3 sequences, about 26% seen once. Sample: PBMCs. This TCR came from a woman in her 70s in good health. This chain connects TRBV6-2 or TRBV6-3 to TRBJ2-1, with D hard to call. The CDR3: CASGDPSYNEQFF. CDR3 DNA: TGTGCCAGTGGCGACCCCTCCTACAATGAGCAGTTCTTC.